These 13 T cell receptor beta chains came from one sample sequenced in a study of cytomegalovirus exposure and HLA in healthy donors. Use of 60 Vbeta and 13 Jbeta primers characterized the PCR. Repertoires were generated with immunoSEQ multiplex PCR, while TCRdb's copy carries only in-frame clones and drops some. Of over 90,000 clones in the sample, approximately 79% are singletons; the top ten hold roughly 3.9%. The sample taken for sequencing was PBMCs. All receptors derive from a man over 45 in good health and CMV-seropositive.

The chain employs TRBV7-7 and TRBJ2-1, with TRBD2 matching 8 bases. V trimming: 1 base; J trimming: 0 bases; junction bases outside the gene matches: 8. There are 18 residues in the CDR3. CDR1 and CDR2 from the germline V gene are SSHAT and FNYEAQ (reference sequence). In DNA, the CDR3 is TGTGCCAGCAGCTTAGAAGGGTTAGCGGGAAACTCCTACAATGAGCAGTTCTTC. The encoded protein is CASSLEGLAGNSYNEQFF.

The rearrangement uses TRBV7-7 and TRBJ2-7, with 11 bases that match TRBD2. Germline CDR1 SSHAT, CDR2 FNYEAQ (reference sequence). The CDR3 consists of 15 residues. Germline trimming cut 5 bases from V and 3 bases from J; bases unmatched to any gene: 6. CDR3 nucleotides: TGTGCCAGCAGCCCCGGGACTAGCGGTGGCTACGAGCAGTACTTC. This translates into CASSPGTSGGYEQYF.

Comment on this clone: The sample carries other DNA sequences with the same CDR3. This chain links TRBV5-4 with TRBJ2-5, with 10 nucleotides matching TRBD2. V was pared by 4 bases and J by 1 base, with 7 bases of the junction left unmatched. Germline-derived CDR1 and CDR2 are SGHNT and YYREEE (reference sequence). This CDR3 contains 16 residues. The CDR3 DNA follows: TGTGCCAGCAGCCCCAGGACTAGCGGAACCCAAGAGACCCAGTACTTC. Protein product: CASSPRTSGTQETQYF.

V and J are TRBV30 and TRBJ1-1; 7 bases agree with TRBD1. The CDR3 sequence is 14 residues long. CDR1 GTSNPN and CDR2 SVGIG come from the germline V gene (reference sequence). After removal of 1 base from V and 5 bases from J, the junction contained 7 bases not matched to a gene. This chain's CDR3 is CAWSGRQGWTEAFF. CDR3 DNA: TGTGCCTGGAGTGGTCGACAGGGTTGGACTGAAGCTTTCTTT.

This clone was counted only a few times. The chain recombines TRBV7-9 with TRBJ2-1; TRBD2 is a possible D gene (6 bases). The V gene lost 0 bases and the J gene lost 4 bases, with 22 bases spanning the gap. The CDR3 runs 19 residues. Germline V lookup: CDR1 SEHNR, CDR2 FQNEAQ (reference sequence). In DNA form, the CDR3 reads TGTGCCAGCAGCTTAGCACCTTCCCGCGGAGGGTTTAGGTACAATGAGCAGTTCTTC. It yields the protein CASSLAPSRGGFRYNEQFF.

The chain is built from TRBV6-4 and TRBJ1-5; D unclear. The CDR3 covers 13 residues. Germline values: CDR1 MRHNA, CDR2 SNTAGT. V gave up 3 bases and J gave up 7 bases, with 10 bases separating them. Here the CDR3 DNA reads TGTGCCAGCAGTGAGTTAACCGGGCAGCCCCAGCATTTT. Encoded protein: CASSELTGQPQHF.

This chain connects TRBV5-1 to TRBJ2-1; TRBD2 aligns across 8 bases. There are 18 residues in the CDR3. Germline V gene lookup returns CDR1 SGHRS and CDR2 YFSETQ. J lost 7 bases, V lost 3 bases, and 18 bases had no gene match. The CDR3 DNA reads as TGCGCCAGCAGCTGGGTCCGGACTAGCCGGAGGGGGGGTAATGAGCAGTTCTTC. Translating gives CASSWVRTSRRGGNEQFF.

The chain recombines TRBV9 with TRBJ2-3; D uncertain. This CDR3 region has 17 residues. V gave up 8 bases and J gave up 0 bases, with 22 bases separating them. Germline CDR1 SGDLS, CDR2 YYNGEE. Here the CDR3 DNA reads TGTGCCAGGGCAGGCCAGGATCGGTTCAGAAGCACAGATACGCAGTATTTT. Amino acids: CARAGQDRFRSTDTQYF.

This clone has just a few counts. The chain couples TRBV5-1 to TRBJ2-7, with no clear D. From germline, CDR1 is SGHRS and CDR2 YFSETQ. The ends were cut back, 7 bases at V and 5 bases at J, with 25 bases in the middle. The CDR3 runs 16 residues. The CDR3 DNA reads TGCGCCAGCGCACCAATCCGCGAGCTGGTCGTCAACGAGCAGTACTTC. Translated, it gives CASAPIRELVVNEQYF.

In its sample, this clone ranks as medium-sized. This specimen includes other DNA sequences encoding the same CDR3. The chain is built from TRBV4-3 and TRBJ2-7; D is possibly TRBD1 (5 bases). V lost 0 bases to trimming and J lost 0 bases, with 9 bases between them. Germline V gives CDR1 LGHNA, CDR2 YSLEER. The CDR3 sequence is 15 residues long. The CDR3 DNA follows: TGCGCCAGCAGCCAAGATGATAGGGGCTCCTACGAGCAGTACTTC. It is translated as CASSQDDRGSYEQYF.

Worth noting for this clone: An end of the junction differs from the germline gene, which may be a read error. This chain connects TRBV28 to TRBJ2-7, with D possibly matching TRBD2 (5 bases). This CDR3 has 11 residues. Germline-derived CDR1 and CDR2 are MDHEN and SYDVKM. This CDR3 is CASSYDYGQYF. CDR3 sequence (DNA): TGTGCCAGCAGTTATGACTACGGGCAGTACTTC.

The chain links TRBV7-9 to TRBJ2-3, with unresolved D. CDR1 SEHNR and CDR2 FQNEAQ come from the germline V gene (reference sequence). V lost 4 bases and J lost 8, with 10 bases in between. CDR3 length: 12 amino acids. The CDR3 spells CASSYTSGTQYF. DNA of the CDR3: TGTGCCAGCAGCTACACTTCGGGTACGCAGTATTTT.

V and J are TRBV11-2 and TRBJ2-2; 7 bases are a match to TRBD2. V lost 4 bases to trimming and J lost 3 bases; unmatched junction nucleotides: 17. CDR3 size: 19 residues. From germline, CDR1 is SGHAT and CDR2 FQNNGV. The CDR3 nucleotides read TGTGCCAGCAGCTCCATAGATTCCCCCGGGGAGGGGCACACCGGGGAGCTGTTTTTT. This sequence encodes CASSSIDSPGEGHTGELFF.